Detailed here is one TCR beta chain. Its antigen is undetermined. The CDR3 length is 17 residues. Germline values: CDR1 WSHSY, CDR2 SAAADI. V was clipped by 3 bases and J by 4 bases; unmatched bases: 10. These data belong to a study of shared clonotypes between healthy human individuals. Profiling relied on immunoSEQ multiplex PCR, and the TCRdb table lists in-frame clones only, not all of them. The sample has 2.5 million or so clones, 90% to 95% seen once. Notes on the study in general: Genetic and exposure-history diversity was limited by the small donor number. Generally, naive subsets came out with larger estimated richness than memory subsets.

The rearrangement uses TRBV10-2 and TRBJ2-3, with 10 bases matching TRBD2. The origin of this receptor is a man aged 18 to 30 in good health. Material for sequencing was naive CD4+ T cells sorted from blood. Regarding subset: CD45RA+ positively selected. CDR3: CASSDHPGLAQSDTQYF. The CDR3 region has the DNA TGCGCCAGCAGTGACCATCCGGGACTAGCGCAATCAGATACGCAGTATTTT.